This TCR beta chain was identified during a study of CD8+ T cells in alopecia areata. For the study at large: Tofacitinib exposure lasted 6 to 18 months, followed by 6 months off drug.

Extraction and reverse transcription of RNA yielded cDNA as the sequencing template. The protocol was immunoSEQ multiplex PCR, while the TCRdb copy is restricted to in-frame clones and leaves out a portion. The table includes about 150,000 clones, roughly 62% detected once. The CDR3 loop spans 13 amino acids. CDR1 and CDR2 (germline): LNHDA, SQIVND (reference sequence). The ends were cut back, 6 bases at V and 3 bases at J, with 8 bases in the middle. The investigators collected lesional scalp punch biopsies and peripheral blood from alopecia areata patients. PBMCs yielded sorted CD4+ and CD8+ T cells.

This TCR was sampled from a human donor with alopecia areata. Here the sequenced sample was CD4+ T cells sorted from blood, taken at week 0. V gene TRBV19 combines with J gene TRBJ2-2; possible D gene TRBD2, 5 bases. CDR3: CASRSGYTGELFF. The DNA for the CDR3 is TGTGCCAGTAGAAGCGGATACACCGGGGAGCTGTTTTTT.